Given below is one TCR beta chain in context. What antigen it recognizes has not been identified. The record has no base qualities; no much larger clone is one base away. Each collaborating institution followed its own protocols to collect whole blood in K2EDTA tubes. Collaborator samples were shipped for TCRbeta analysis as frozen whole blood, isolated PBMCs, or DNA extracted from either sample type. The sample comes from a study of blood T cell repertoires in COVID-19 (dated by TCRdb to 2019 to 2021). With respect to the entire study: The collaborator samples originated in the United States, Italy and Spain and spanned the acute and convalescent phases of COVID-19. The material from the prospective study consisted of cDNA or gDNA derived from T cells, B-cell-depleted T cells, or PBMCs. Subjects who had been exposed to COVID-19, were actively infected with it, or had recovered from it provided the deeply sampled blood TCRbeta repertoires that made up the dataset. A freely available public database, intended as a resource for researchers studying the immune response to SARS-CoV-2, is where the repertoires were released. The samples were drawn from two sources: the first 160 participants of the ongoing ImmuneRACE study, and about 1,300 subjects contributed by 6 global collaborators. The sample metadata nearly always contained a de-identified subject ID, COVID-19 status, age in years and sex. Where available, HLA class I and class II types were taken from metadata supplied by the sample provider and were not determined by assay-based typing. What the work shows at the level of the full study, not this receptor alone: Clinical and demographic metadata were provided uncurated, with the amount varying by source and participant.

Including the terminal cysteine and phenylalanine, the CDR3 comprises 14 residues. The sequence is cut down to CDR3 DNA, 42 bases in frame from base 1. V is shortened by 4 bases, J by 0 bases, and the region joining them spans 9 bases. Sequences SGHRS (CDR1) and YFSETQ (CDR2) are obtained from the germline V gene. TCRbeta CDR3 regions were amplified from genomic DNA by means of the immunoSEQ Assay, a bias-controlled multiplex PCR. The paper's processing steps were these. The number of nucleated cells in each sample was estimated by amplification of reference gene primers within the assay. Sequence reads were collapsed and filtered to measure the absolute abundance of every unique TCRbeta CDR3 rearrangement. Productive Simpson clonality was computed per sample as the square root of Simpson's diversity index over productive rearrangements. TCRdb obtained this table from immuneACCESS and retained in-frame rearrangements with V and J assigned. These tables miss some clones; where compared with another copy, unresolved V genes account for less than half of the shortfall, and the remainder is unexplained. V and J calls and clone size follow that table, whereas D and trimming were derived from the DNA. In all, the sample holds about 480,000 clones, and approximately 90% of those were seen once. About 4.5% of the sample comes from the top ten.

The source of this sequence is a woman aged 25 to 39 with acute or convalescent COVID-19. Sequencing was carried out using peripheral blood. The rearranged segments are TRBV5-1 and TRBJ2-3; no confident D gene assignment can be made. The bases read TGCGCCAGCAGCAATTCGGGTAGCACAGATACGCAGTATTTT. Its protein is CASSNSGSTDTQYF.